This paragraph reports one TCR beta chain. Its antigen is as yet unknown. This sample is part of a study of CD8+CD57+ T cells in acquired aplastic anemia. Study-wide results and limits: Over 25 CD8+ CDR3 sequences occurred in both the patients and the controls.

According to the study, genomic DNA was the template for TCR beta VDJ and CDR3 profiling. One entry per CDR3 protein results from TCRdb running MiXCR on the reads. Here the sample spans 200,000 to 300,000 distinct CDR3 sequences, around 45% being singletons. Individuals selected for sequencing had exhibited CD8+CD57+ cell expansion on flow cytometry. The sequencing input was sorted CD4+, CD8+, or CD8+CD57+ T cells (not recorded which) from PBMCs. This TCR came from a human donor with aplastic anemia.

The DNA for the CDR3 is TGCGCCAGCAGCCAGGCAAGCGGGGGCTCGTATCACAATGAGCAGTTCTTC. This translates into CASSQASGGSYHNEQFF. This sequence joins TRBV4-3 and TRBJ2-1; 8 bases map to TRBD2. The V gene's germline CDR1 is LGHNA and CDR2 YSLEER. V was pared by 3 bases and J by 5 bases, with 12 bases of the junction left unmatched. The length of the CDR3 is 17 residues.